Each of the 28 T cell receptor beta chains below was sequenced from the same sample in a study of blood T cell repertoires in COVID-19. Produced via immunoSEQ multiplex PCR; TCRdb's table is partial and in-frame only. The profile shows 100,000 to 150,000 clones, about nine tenths of them singletons. The specimen was peripheral blood. These receptors were taken from a man aged 40-49 years with acute or convalescent COVID-19.

The chain employs TRBV6-5 and TRBJ1-2, with D unclear. This CDR3 contains 14 residues. Germline V lookup: CDR1 MNHEY, CDR2 SVGAGI. Deletions cut 0 bases from V and 2 bases from J, with 7 bases between. CDR3 coding DNA: TGTGCCAGCAGTTACTCGGGCACCAACTATGGCTACACCTTC. Residues: CASSYSGTNYGYTF.

CDR3 in amino acids: CASSDSRFNEKLFF. In DNA, the CDR3 is TGTGCCAGCAGTGATTCCAGGTTTAATGAAAAACTGTTTTTT. The chain uses TRBV2 and TRBJ1-4; D not certain. CDR1 is SNHLY and CDR2 is FYNNEI in the germline V gene. This CDR3 spans 14 amino acids. V was cut by 3 bases and J by 4 bases, with 9 bases left in between.

The chain joins TRBV14 to TRBJ2-7, with 8 bases identical to TRBD2. With V trimmed by 0 bases and J by 4 bases, 14 bases remained unmatched. Germline values: CDR1 SGHDN, CDR2 FVKESK. The CDR3 runs to 18 residues. The chain's CDR3 is CASSQDPHGRASFYEQYF. The CDR3 nucleotides read TGTGCCAGCAGCCAAGATCCTCACGGGAGGGCCTCGTTTTACGAGCAGTACTTC.

This clone was counted between two and nine times. The genes are TRBV5-4 and TRBJ1-2; 7 nucleotides agree with TRBD1. The CDR3 has 14 residues. J gave up 6 bases and V 1 base, and 6 bases lay outside the gene matches. Germline-derived CDR1 and CDR2 are SGHNT and YYREEE (reference sequence). The CDR3 region has the DNA TGTGCCAGCAGCTTGAGCAGGGGGGAAAATGGCTACACCTTC. It translates to CASSLSRGENGYTF.

The sample holds a few counts of this clone. The genes are TRBV6-5 and TRBJ2-1; TRBD1 might be the D (6 bases). V shed 6 bases and J shed 4 bases, with 10 bases lying between them. Germline CDR1 MNHEY, CDR2 SVGAGI. The CDR3 totals 13 residues. The CDR3 region is CASRGQLYNEQFF. Here the CDR3 DNA reads TGTGCCAGCAGAGGACAGCTTTACAATGAGCAGTTCTTC.

The chain links TRBV6-5 to TRBJ1-6; TRBD1 might be the D (6 bases). V shed 4 bases and J shed 2 bases, with 6 bases lying between them. The CDR3 has 14 residues. Per the germline V gene, CDR1 is MNHEY and CDR2 is SVGAGI. DNA of the CDR3: TGTGCCAGCAGTTCAGGGGCCTATAATTCACCCCTCCACTTT. The encoded protein is CASSSGAYNSPLHF.

The rearrangement joins TRBV6-5 to TRBJ2-1, with 9 bases aligning to TRBD1. Germline assignment: CDR1 MNHEY and CDR2 SVGAGI. The CDR3 length is 15 residues. The junction had 10 bases not matched to a gene; V was cut back by 5 bases and J by 8 bases. This CDR3 reads CASSPGQGSRHEQFF. The DNA for the CDR3 is TGTGCCAGCAGTCCGGGACAGGGATCACGGCATGAGCAGTTCTTC.

The chain combines TRBV5-6 with TRBJ1-1; TRBD1 is a possible D gene (5 bases). V was clipped by 5 bases and J by 6 bases, with 17 bases between them. This CDR3 region has 14 residues. CDR1 and CDR2 from the germline V gene are SGHDT and YYEEEE. The CDR3 protein is CASRRSGVWAEAFF. The DNA for the CDR3 is TGTGCCAGCAGGCGGTCGGGGGTGTGGGCTGAAGCTTTCTTT.

The chain combines TRBV7-2 with TRBJ1-1; 7 bases match TRBD1. Germline CDR1 and CDR2: SGHTA and FQGNSA. V lost 5 bases and J lost 0; bases outside the gene matches: 6. The CDR3 runs to 15 residues. DNA for the CDR3: TGTGCCAGCAGCCCCGACAGGGCGATGAACACTGAAGCTTTCTTT. The encoded protein is CASSPDRAMNTEAFF. The whole variable domain, remainder taken from reference TRBV7-2 and TRBJ1-1, is GAGVSQSPSNKVTEKGKDVELRCDPISGHTALYWYRQSLGQGLEFLIYFQGNSAPDKSGLPSDRFSAERTGGSVSTLTIQRTQQEDSAVYLCASSPDRAMNTEAFFGQGTRLTVV.

The CDR3 nucleotides read TGTGCCAGCAGCTTAAGGGACAGGGTGAATGAAAAACTGTTTTTT. Translated: CASSLRDRVNEKLFF. The chain employs TRBV11-3 and TRBJ1-4; 9 nucleotides line up with TRBD1. J gave up 5 bases and V 2 bases, and 3 bases lay outside the gene matches. This CDR3 is built from 15 residues. The V gene's germline CDR1 is SGHNT and CDR2 YENEEA.

Here the CDR3 DNA reads TGTGCCAGCAGCTTGGAAACCGGCGGCAAACTGTTTTTT. This encodes CASSLETGGKLFF. The V call is TRBV5-4, the J call TRBJ1-4; D unclear. Germline CDR1 and CDR2: SGHNT and YYREEE (reference sequence). Trimming took 0 bases from V and 11 from J, leaving 11 bases between them. The CDR3 runs to 13 residues.

The chain carries TRBV7-3 and TRBJ2-3; 7 bases are a match to TRBD1. This CDR3 is built from 15 residues. From germline, CDR1 is SGHTA and CDR2 FQGTGA. V shed 1 base, J shed 6 bases, and the junction held 7 bases outside the gene matches. CDR3 DNA sequence: TGTGCCAGCAGCTTAAAAGGGGGCGCATCGGATACGCAGTATTTT. It encodes CASSLKGGASDTQYF.

This rearrangement joins TRBV6-5 to TRBJ2-3, with TRBD2 matching over 12 bases. There are 15 residues in the CDR3. J lost 5 bases, V lost 7 bases, and 7 bases had no gene match. The germline gives CDR1 MNHEY, CDR2 SVGAGI. CDR3 amino acids: CASTSGGGQGDTQYF. Here the CDR3 DNA reads TGTGCCAGCACTAGCGGGGGGGGTCAGGGAGATACGCAGTATTTT.

The CDR3 bases are TGCAGTGTCCCCCGACAGCGAGAAGCTTTCTTT. Translated, it gives CSVPRQREAFF. V and J are TRBV20-1 and TRBJ1-1; D is perhaps TRBD1 (5 bases). Trimming shortened V by 7 bases and J by 8 bases, and 14 bases separated the two germline ends. Germline-derived CDR1 and CDR2 are DFQATT and SNEGSKA (reference sequence). The CDR3 is 11 amino acids.

This chain connects TRBV5-4 to TRBJ1-1; 7 bases map to TRBD1. Looked up from germline, CDR1 is SGHNT and CDR2 is YYREEE (reference sequence). This CDR3 has 14 amino acids. Trimming at V came to 2 bases and at J to 2 bases, leaving 3 bases not matched to a gene. CDR3 in amino acids: CASSLNRGNTEAFF. The DNA for the CDR3 is TGTGCCAGCAGCTTAAACAGGGGAAACACTGAAGCTTTCTTT.

The chain has TRBV29-1 and TRBJ1-1; 9 nucleotides match TRBD1. V was pared by 4 bases and J by 7 bases, with 7 bases of the junction left unmatched. The length of the CDR3 is 13 residues. Germline CDR1 is SQVTM and CDR2 is ANQGSEA. The CDR3 reads CSVVGDRAYEAFF. The CDR3 DNA reads TGCAGCGTTGTAGGGGACAGGGCGTATGAAGCTTTCTTT.

V usage is TRBV19 and J usage is TRBJ1-5; 8 nucleotides line up with TRBD1. CDR1 LNHDA and CDR2 SQIVND come from the germline V gene (reference sequence). The J segment lost 4 bases and the V segment lost 5 bases, leaving 4 bases of the junction unmatched. The CDR3 contains 14 residues. The CDR3 spells CASSATGGNQPQHF. CDR3 bases: TGTGCCAGTAGTGCCACAGGGGGAAATCAGCCCCAGCATTTT.

The chain uses TRBV3-1 (or the pseudogene TRBV3-2) and TRBJ1-1, with 7 bases matching TRBD1. The germline CDR1 and CDR2 sequences are LGHDT and YNNKEL (reference sequence). Trimming removed 2 bases from V and 11 bases from J; junction bases left unmatched: 5. There are 12 residues in the CDR3. This CDR3 reads CASSQRDSRAFF. The CDR3 DNA follows: TGTGCCAGCAGCCAAAGGGACAGCCGGGCTTTCTTT.

This CDR3 reads CASTTMNGPEAFF. The CDR3 DNA follows: TGTGCCAGTACCACTATGAACGGTCCTGAAGCTTTCTTT. The genes are TRBV19 and TRBJ1-1; D gene ambiguous. This CDR3 has 13 amino acids. V was trimmed by 7 bases and J by 6 bases, leaving 15 bases between them. Germline V CDR1 and CDR2: LNHDA, SQIVND (reference sequence).

The chain is built from TRBV18 and TRBJ2-1; 9 bases agree with TRBD1. CDR1 KGHSH and CDR2 LQKENI come from the germline V gene. The CDR3 is 15 amino acids. Losses at the gene ends were 6 bases for V and 7 bases for J; bases not matched to a gene: 10. The CDR3 nucleotides are TGTGCCAGCTCCCTTCGGGACAGGGAGAGGAATGAGCAGTTCTTC. Amino acids: CASSLRDRERNEQFF.

This clone was observed a single time. The J gene is TRBJ1-2, the V gene TRBV5-6; TRBD1 matches at 10 bases. Germline V gene data show CDR1 as SGHDT and CDR2 as YYEEEE. The CDR3 is 14 residues long. With V trimmed by 4 bases and J by 4 bases, 4 bases remained unmatched. The CDR3 DNA is TGTGCCAGCAGCGGGACAGGGGTTAGCTATGGCTACACCTTC. It yields the protein CASSGTGVSYGYTF.

V is TRBV7-9 and J is TRBJ1-4; TRBD1 matches 9 bases. With 4 bases clipped from V and 2 bases from J, the junction kept 8 bases outside the gene matches. The germline gives CDR1 SEHNR, CDR2 FQNEAQ (reference sequence). The CDR3 contains 17 residues. The CDR3 sequence: CASSSSPGQGTNEKLFF. Written as DNA, the CDR3 is TGTGCCAGCAGCTCTTCCCCGGGACAGGGCACTAATGAAAAACTGTTTTTT.

A few counts support this clone. This rearrangement joins TRBV3-1 (or the pseudogene TRBV3-2) to TRBJ1-1, with D uncertain. Germline CDR1 is LGHDT and CDR2 is YNNKEL (reference sequence). Trimming took 4 bases from V and 5 from J, leaving 11 bases between them. The CDR3 runs to 13 residues. The CDR3 DNA reads TGTGCCAGCAGCCGGGAGGGAATAACTGAAGCTTTCTTT. Protein: CASSREGITEAFF.

In its sample, this clone was seen once. This rearrangement joins TRBV5-1 to TRBJ2-2, with D possibly matching TRBD2 (6 bases). Trimming stripped 4 bases from V and 5 bases from J, with 6 bases between. The germline V gene has CDR1 SGHRS and CDR2 YFSETQ. The CDR3 sequence is 12 residues long. In nucleotides, the CDR3 is TGCGCCAGCAGCGGGGGGACCGGGGAGCTGTTTTTT. It is translated as CASSGGTGELFF.

This clone came up once. This chain joins TRBV7-9 and TRBJ1-6, with D hard to call. The CDR3 totals 14 residues. Trimming left V 3 bases short and J 14 bases short, with 17 bases between. The germline gives CDR1 SEHNR, CDR2 FQNEAQ (reference sequence). The CDR3 coding sequence is TGTGCCAGCAGCTTGGGCGGAGGCCGGGCGTCCCTCCACTTT. This sequence encodes CASSLGGGRASLHF.

Here the CDR3 DNA reads TGTGCCAGCAGTTACGGGCAGACCTCTGGAAACACCATATATTTT. The encoded protein is CASSYGQTSGNTIYF. The rearrangement uses TRBV6-5 and TRBJ1-3; no clear D gene. Trimming took off 2 bases at V and 0 bases at J, with 8 bases between the two ends. The CDR3 covers 15 residues. CDR1 is MNHEY, CDR2 SVGAGI, per germline.

This clone was observed once. This chain joins TRBV6-6 and TRBJ1-5; D might be TRBD1 (6 bases). The CDR3 has 15 residues. Germline V lookup: CDR1 MNHNY, CDR2 SVGAGI (reference sequence). V dropped 2 bases and J dropped 3 bases, with 11 bases sitting between them. CDR3 DNA: TGTGCCAGCAGTTACACGGGGGGCTACAATCAGCCCCAGCATTTT. It yields the protein CASSYTGGYNQPQHF.

This chain uses TRBV3-1 (or the pseudogene TRBV3-2) with TRBJ1-5, with 7 bases lining up with TRBD1. In germline, CDR1 is LGHDT, CDR2 YNNKEL (reference sequence). CDR3 length equals 17 residues. J lost 5 bases, V lost 1 base, and 11 bases had no gene match. The CDR3 loop is CASSQGHLTGYYQPQHF. The CDR3, as DNA: TGTGCCAGCAGCCAAGGTCACTTGACAGGGTACTATCAGCCCCAGCATTTT.